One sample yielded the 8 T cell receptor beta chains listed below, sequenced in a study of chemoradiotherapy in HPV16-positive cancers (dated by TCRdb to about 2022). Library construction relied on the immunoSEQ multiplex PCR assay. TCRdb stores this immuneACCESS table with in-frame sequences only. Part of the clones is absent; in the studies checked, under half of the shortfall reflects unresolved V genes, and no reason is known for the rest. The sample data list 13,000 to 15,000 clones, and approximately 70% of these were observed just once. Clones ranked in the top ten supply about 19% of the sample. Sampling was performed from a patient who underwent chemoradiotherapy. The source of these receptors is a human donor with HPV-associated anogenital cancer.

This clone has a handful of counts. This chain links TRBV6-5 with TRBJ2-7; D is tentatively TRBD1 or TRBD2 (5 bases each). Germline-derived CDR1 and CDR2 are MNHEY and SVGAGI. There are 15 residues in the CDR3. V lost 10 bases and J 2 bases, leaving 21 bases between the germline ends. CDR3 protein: CATQRSGGGTYEQYF. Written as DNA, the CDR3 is TGTGCCACGCAGAGGTCCGGTGGGGGAACCTACGAGCAGTACTTC.

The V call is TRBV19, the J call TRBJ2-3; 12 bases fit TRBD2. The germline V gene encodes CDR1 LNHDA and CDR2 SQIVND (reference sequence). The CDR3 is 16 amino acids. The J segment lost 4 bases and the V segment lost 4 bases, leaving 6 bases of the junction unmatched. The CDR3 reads CASSTRTSGEADTQYF. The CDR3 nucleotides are TGTGCCAGTAGTACTCGGACTAGCGGGGAGGCAGATACGCAGTATTTT.

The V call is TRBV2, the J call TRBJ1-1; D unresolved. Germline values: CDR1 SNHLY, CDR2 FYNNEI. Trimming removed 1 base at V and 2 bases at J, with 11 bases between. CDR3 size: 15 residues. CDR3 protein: CASSEGALVNTEAFF. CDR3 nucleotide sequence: TGTGCCAGCAGTGAAGGTGCGTTGGTTAACACTGAAGCTTTCTTT.

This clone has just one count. The CDR3 region is CAISESPRENTEAFF. CDR3 nucleotides: TGTGCCATCAGTGAGTCTCCGAGGGAGAACACTGAAGCTTTCTTT. The rearrangement links TRBV10-3 to TRBJ1-1; unclear D gene. Trimming took 0 bases from V and 1 from J, leaving 9 bases between them. The CDR3 runs 15 residues. Germline assignment: CDR1 ENHRY and CDR2 SYGVKD.

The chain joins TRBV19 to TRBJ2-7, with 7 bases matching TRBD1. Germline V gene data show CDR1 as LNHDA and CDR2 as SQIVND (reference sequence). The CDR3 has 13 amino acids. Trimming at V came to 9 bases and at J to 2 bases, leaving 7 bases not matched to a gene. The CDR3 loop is CASATGDAYEQYF. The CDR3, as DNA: TGTGCCAGCGCAACAGGGGACGCCTACGAGCAGTACTTC.

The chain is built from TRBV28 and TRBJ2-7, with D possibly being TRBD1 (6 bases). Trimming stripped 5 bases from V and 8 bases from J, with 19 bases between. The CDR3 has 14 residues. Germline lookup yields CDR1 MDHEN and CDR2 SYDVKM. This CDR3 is CASSLSGTQGKQYF. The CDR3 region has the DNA TGTGCCAGCAGTCTATCCGGGACCCAGGGGAAGCAGTACTTC.

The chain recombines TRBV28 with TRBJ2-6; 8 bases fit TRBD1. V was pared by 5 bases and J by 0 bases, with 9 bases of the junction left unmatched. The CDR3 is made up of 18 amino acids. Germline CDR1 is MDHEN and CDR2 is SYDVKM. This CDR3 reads CASSPAGTGLSGANVLTF. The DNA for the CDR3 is TGTGCCAGCAGTCCAGCCGGGACAGGTCTCTCTGGGGCCAACGTCCTGACTTTC.

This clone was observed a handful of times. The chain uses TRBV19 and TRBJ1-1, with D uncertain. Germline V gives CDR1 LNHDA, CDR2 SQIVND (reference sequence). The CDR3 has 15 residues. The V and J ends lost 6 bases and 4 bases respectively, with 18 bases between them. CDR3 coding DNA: TGTGCCAGTAGCACCAACGCAATCGACGCCACTGAAGCTTTCTTT. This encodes CASSTNAIDATEAFF. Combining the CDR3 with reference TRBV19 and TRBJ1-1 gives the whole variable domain DGGITQSPKYLFRKEGQNVTLSCEQNLNHDAMYWYRQDPGQGLRLIYYSQIVNDFQKGDIAEGYSVSREKKESFPLTVTSAQKNPTAFYLCASSTNAIDATEAFFGQGTRLTVV.